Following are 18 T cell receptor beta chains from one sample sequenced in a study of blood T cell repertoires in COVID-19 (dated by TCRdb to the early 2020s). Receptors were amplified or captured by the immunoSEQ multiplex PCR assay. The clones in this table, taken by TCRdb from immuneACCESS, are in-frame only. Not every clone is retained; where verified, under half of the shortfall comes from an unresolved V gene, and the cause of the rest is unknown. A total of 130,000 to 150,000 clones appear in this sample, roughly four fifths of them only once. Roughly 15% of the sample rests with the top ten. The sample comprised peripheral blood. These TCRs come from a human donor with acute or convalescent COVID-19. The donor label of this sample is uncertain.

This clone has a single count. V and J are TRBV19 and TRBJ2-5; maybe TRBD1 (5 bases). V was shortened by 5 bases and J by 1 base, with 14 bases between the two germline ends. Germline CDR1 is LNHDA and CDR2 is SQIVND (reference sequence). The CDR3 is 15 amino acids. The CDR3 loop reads CASSPTRATQETQYF. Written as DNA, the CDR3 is TGTGCCAGTAGTCCGACCAGGGCTACCCAAGAGACCCAGTACTTC.

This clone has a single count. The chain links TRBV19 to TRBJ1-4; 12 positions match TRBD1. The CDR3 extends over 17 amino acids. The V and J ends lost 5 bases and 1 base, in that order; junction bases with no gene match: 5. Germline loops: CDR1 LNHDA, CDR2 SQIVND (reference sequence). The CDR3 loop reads CASSPRDRGRTNEKLFF. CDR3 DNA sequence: TGTGCCAGTAGTCCTCGGGACAGGGGGCGAACTAATGAAAAACTGTTTTTT. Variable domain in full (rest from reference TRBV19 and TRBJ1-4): DGGITQSPKYLFRKEGQNVTLSCEQNLNHDAMYWYRQDPGQGLRLIYYSQIVNDFQKGDIAEGYSVSREKKESFPLTVTSAQKNPTAFYLCASSPRDRGRTNEKLFFGSGTQLSVL.

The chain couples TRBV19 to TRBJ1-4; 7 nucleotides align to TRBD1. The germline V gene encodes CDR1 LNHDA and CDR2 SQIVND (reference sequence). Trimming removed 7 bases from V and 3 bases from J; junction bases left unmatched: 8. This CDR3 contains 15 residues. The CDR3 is CASKRDSWSNEKLFF. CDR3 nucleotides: TGTGCCAGTAAGAGGGACAGTTGGTCTAATGAAAAACTGTTTTTT.

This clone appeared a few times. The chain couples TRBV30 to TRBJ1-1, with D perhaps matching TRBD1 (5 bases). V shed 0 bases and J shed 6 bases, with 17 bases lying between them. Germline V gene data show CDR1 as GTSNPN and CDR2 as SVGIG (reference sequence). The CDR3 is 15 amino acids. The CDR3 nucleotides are TGTGCCTGGAGTGTACAGTTGGGGCTTGAGTCTGAAGCTTTCTTT. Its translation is CAWSVQLGLESEAFF.

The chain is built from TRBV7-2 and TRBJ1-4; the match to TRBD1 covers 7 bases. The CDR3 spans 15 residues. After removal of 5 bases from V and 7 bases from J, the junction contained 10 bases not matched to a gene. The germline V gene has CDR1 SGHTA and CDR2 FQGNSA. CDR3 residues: CASSIQGGFGEKLFF. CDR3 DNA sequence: TGTGCCAGCAGCATCCAAGGGGGCTTCGGTGAAAAACTGTTTTTT.

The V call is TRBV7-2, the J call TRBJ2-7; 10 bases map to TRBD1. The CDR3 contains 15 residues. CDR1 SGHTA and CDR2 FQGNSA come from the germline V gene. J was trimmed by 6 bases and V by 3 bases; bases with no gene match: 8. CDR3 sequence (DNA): TGTGCCAGCAGCTTTAGACCGGGACAGGGGAGCGAGCAGTACTTC. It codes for CASSFRPGQGSEQYF.

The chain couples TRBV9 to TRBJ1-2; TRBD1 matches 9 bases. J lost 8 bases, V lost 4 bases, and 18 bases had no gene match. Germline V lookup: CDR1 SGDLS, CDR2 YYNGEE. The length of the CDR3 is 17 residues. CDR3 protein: CASSPITVVDRGKGYTF. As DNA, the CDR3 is TGTGCCAGCAGCCCAATCACCGTGGTGGACAGGGGCAAAGGCTACACCTTC.

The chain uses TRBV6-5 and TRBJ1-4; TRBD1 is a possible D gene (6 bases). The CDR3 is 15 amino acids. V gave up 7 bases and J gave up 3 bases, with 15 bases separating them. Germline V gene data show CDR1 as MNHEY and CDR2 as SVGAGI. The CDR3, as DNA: TGTGCCAGCATTGGAAGGGGGTTAGCTAATGAAAAACTGTTTTTT. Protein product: CASIGRGLANEKLFF.

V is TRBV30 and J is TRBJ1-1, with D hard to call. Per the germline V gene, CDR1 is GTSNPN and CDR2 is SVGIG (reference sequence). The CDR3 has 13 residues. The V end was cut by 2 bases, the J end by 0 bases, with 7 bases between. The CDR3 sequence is CAWSKTMNTEAFF. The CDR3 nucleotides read TGTGCCTGGAGTAAGACTATGAACACTGAAGCTTTCTTT.

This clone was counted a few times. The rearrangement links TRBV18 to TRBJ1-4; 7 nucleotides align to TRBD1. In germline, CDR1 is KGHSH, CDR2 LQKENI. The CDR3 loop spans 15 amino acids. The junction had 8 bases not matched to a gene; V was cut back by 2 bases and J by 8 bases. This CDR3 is CASSPKTGLEEKLFF. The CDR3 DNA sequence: TGTGCCAGCTCACCAAAGACAGGGTTAGAAGAAAAACTGTTTTTT.

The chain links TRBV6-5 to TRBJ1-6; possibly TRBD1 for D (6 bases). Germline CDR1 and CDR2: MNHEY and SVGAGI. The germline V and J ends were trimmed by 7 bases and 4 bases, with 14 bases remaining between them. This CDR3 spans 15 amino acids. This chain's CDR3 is CASTQVGQYNSPLHF. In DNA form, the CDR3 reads TGTGCCAGCACCCAAGTAGGACAGTATAATTCACCCCTCCACTTT.

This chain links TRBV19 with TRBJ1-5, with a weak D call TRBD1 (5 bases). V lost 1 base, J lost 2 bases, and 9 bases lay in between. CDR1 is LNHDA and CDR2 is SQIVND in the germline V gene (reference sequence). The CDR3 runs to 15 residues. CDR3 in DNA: TGTGCCAGTAGTATAGGGGGGGGTCGCAATCAGCCCCAGCATTTT. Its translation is CASSIGGGRNQPQHF.

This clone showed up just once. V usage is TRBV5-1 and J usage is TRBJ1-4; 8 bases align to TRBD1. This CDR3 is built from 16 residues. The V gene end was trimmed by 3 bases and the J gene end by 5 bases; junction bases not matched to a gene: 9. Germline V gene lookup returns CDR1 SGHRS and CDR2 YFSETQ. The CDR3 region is CASSSRQGRGNEKLFF. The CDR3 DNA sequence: TGCGCCAGCAGCTCAAGACAGGGGAGGGGGAATGAAAAACTGTTTTTT.

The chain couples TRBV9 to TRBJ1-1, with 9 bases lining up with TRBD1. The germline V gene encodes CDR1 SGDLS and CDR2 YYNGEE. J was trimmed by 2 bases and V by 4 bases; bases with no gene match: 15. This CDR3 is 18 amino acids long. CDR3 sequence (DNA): TGTGCCAGCAGCTCCTTGGGACAGGGTGGGCTTAGAAACACTGAAGCTTTCTTT. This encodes CASSSLGQGGLRNTEAFF.

CDR3 sequence: CASSLGDRDGGYTF. The CDR3 nucleotides are TGTGCCAGCAGCTTGGGGGACAGGGACGGCGGCTACACCTTC. The V and J genes are TRBV5-6 and TRBJ1-2, with 9 bases aligning to TRBD1. Unmatched junction bases numbered 5, after V lost 0 bases and J lost 8 bases. Germline V CDR1 and CDR2: SGHDT, YYEEEE. The CDR3 covers 14 residues. The full variable domain, with the rest looked up from reference TRBV5-6 and TRBJ1-2, is DAGVTQSPTHLIKTRGQQVTLRCSPKSGHDTVSWYQQALGQGPQFIFQYYEEEERQRGNFPDRFSGHQFPNYSSELNVNALLLGDSALYLCASSLGDRDGGYTFGSGTRLTVV.

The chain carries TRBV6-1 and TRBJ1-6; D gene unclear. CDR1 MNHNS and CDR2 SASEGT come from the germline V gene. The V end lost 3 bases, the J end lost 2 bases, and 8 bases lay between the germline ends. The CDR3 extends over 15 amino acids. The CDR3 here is CASSDRTTYNSPLHF. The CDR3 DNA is TGTGCCAGCAGTGACAGAACCACCTATAATTCACCCCTCCACTTT.

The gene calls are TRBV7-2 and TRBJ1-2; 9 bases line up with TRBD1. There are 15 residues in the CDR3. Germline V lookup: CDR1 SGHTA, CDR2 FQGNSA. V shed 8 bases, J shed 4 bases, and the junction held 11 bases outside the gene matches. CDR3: CASVRQGGNFYGYTF. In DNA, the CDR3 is TGTGCCAGCGTCCGACAGGGGGGAAACTTCTATGGCTACACCTTC.

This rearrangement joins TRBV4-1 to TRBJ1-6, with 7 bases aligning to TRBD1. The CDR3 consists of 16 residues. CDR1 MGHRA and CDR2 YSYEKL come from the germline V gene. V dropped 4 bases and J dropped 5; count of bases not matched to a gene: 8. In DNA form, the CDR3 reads TGCGCCAGCAGCCCGTCCTCGGGACAGCATAATTCACCCCTCCACTTT. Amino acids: CASSPSSGQHNSPLHF.